The next 20 T cell receptor beta chains were all read from a single sample in a study of blood T cell repertoires in COVID-19. TCRdb's copy holds only in-frame clones and misses some; the assay was immunoSEQ multiplex PCR. The sample carries hundreds of thousands of clones, around 82% recorded once. Input material: peripheral blood. The receptor set was obtained from a woman between 50 and 59 years old with acute or convalescent COVID-19.

The chain employs TRBV27 and TRBJ2-3; TRBD2 aligns across 9 bases. The length of the CDR3 is 16 residues. Germline V gene sequence: CDR1 MNHEY, CDR2 SMNVEV (reference sequence). J lost 4 bases, V lost 1 base, and 6 bases had no gene match. The CDR3 here is CASSLLGSGSSDTQYF. The CDR3 bases are TGTGCCAGCAGTTTATTAGGTAGCGGGAGCTCAGATACGCAGTATTTT.

V usage is TRBV5-1 and J usage is TRBJ2-2, with 12 bases that match TRBD2. Per germline, CDR1 SGHRS and CDR2 YFSETQ. This CDR3 contains 15 residues. J lost 7 bases, V lost 3 bases, and 4 bases had no gene match. As DNA, the CDR3 is TGCGCCAGCAGCTGGGGGACTAGCGGGTACGGGGAGCTGTTTTTT. Translating it yields CASSWGTSGYGELFF.

The V and J genes are TRBV10-1 and TRBJ2-2, with no clear D. The CDR3 covers 17 residues. Trimming took 3 bases from V and 4 from J, leaving 18 bases between them. Germline V gene lookup returns CDR1 WNHNN and CDR2 SYGVQD (reference sequence). CDR3 nucleotides: TGCGCCAGCAGTGATTCTCCCGGCATTCGGGTCACCGGGGAGCTGTTTTTT. Protein product: CASSDSPGIRVTGELFF.

The V call is TRBV6-5, the J call TRBJ1-4, with D perhaps TRBD1 (5 bases). Between the trimmed V and J ends, which lost 5 bases and 8 bases, there was a span of 15 bases. The CDR3 length is 14 residues. Per the germline V gene, CDR1 is MNHEY and CDR2 is SVGAGI. This CDR3 reads CASSPPGGVEKLFF. CDR3 DNA: TGTGCCAGCAGTCCCCCCGGGGGGGTGGAAAAACTGTTTTTT.

V gene TRBV9 combines with J gene TRBJ2-1, with 8 bases matching TRBD2. The CDR3 covers 15 residues. Germline V CDR1 and CDR2: SGDLS, YYNGEE. The junction had 9 bases not matched to a gene; V was cut back by 0 bases and J by 10 bases. CDR3 DNA sequence: TGTGCCAGCAGCGTAGCTGGGACTAGTTTTTGGGAGCAGTTCTTC. Translation: CASSVAGTSFWEQFF.

In this sample, this clone turned up once. CDR3 loop: CASSEWGVTEAFF. CDR3 nucleotides: TGTGCCAGCAGTGAATGGGGGGTTACTGAAGCTTTCTTT. V is TRBV6-1 and J is TRBJ1-1, with D possibly being TRBD1 (5 bases). V shed 2 bases and J shed 5 bases, with 9 bases lying between them. This CDR3 has 13 amino acids. CDR1 is MNHNS, CDR2 SASEGT, per germline.

This clone was seen more than once but under ten times. The final CDR3 position lacks the conserved phenylalanine or tryptophan, pointing to a likely read error. The DNA is omitted, as the CDR3 cannot be located on it reliably, and the CDR3 follows TCRdb's listing. The chain is built from TRBV1 and TRBJ1-2; TRBD1 was called by the table and not checked on the DNA. TRBV1 constitutes a pseudogene. Counting both end residues, the CDR3 totals 14 amino acids. The CDR3 sequence is CTSSQPRGTGASSL.

The V call is TRBV20-1, the J call TRBJ1-2; 11 nucleotides match TRBD1. Germline CDR1 is DFQATT and CDR2 is SNEGSKA (reference sequence). The V and J ends lost 3 bases and 2 bases, in that order; junction bases with no gene match: 8. CDR3 length: 16 amino acids. CDR3 residues: CSASKDRGRVNYGYTF. As DNA, the CDR3 is TGCAGTGCTAGTAAGGACAGGGGGCGGGTGAACTATGGCTACACCTTC.

The table lists this clone with a few counts. In the same sample, other DNA sequences code for this CDR3. This chain joins TRBV5-1 and TRBJ2-7; 9 nucleotides line up with TRBD1. Germline V gene lookup returns CDR1 SGHRS and CDR2 YFSETQ. The CDR3 extends over 15 amino acids. The junction had 6 bases not matched to a gene; V was cut back by 3 bases and J by 2 bases. CDR3 bases: TGCGCCAGCAGCTCCCGGACAGGGGCCGCCTACGAGCAGTACTTC. Amino acids: CASSSRTGAAYEQYF.

V and J are TRBV10-2 and TRBJ1-1; D ambiguous. The V end was cut by 0 bases, the J end by 11 bases, with 10 bases between. Germline V lookup: CDR1 WSHSY, CDR2 SAAADI. CDR3 length equals 12 residues. In DNA form, the CDR3 reads TGCGCCAGCAGTGAGTCGGCGGTCGAGGCTTTCTTT. Its translation: CASSESAVEAFF.

This clone was recorded once. V gene TRBV2 combines with J gene TRBJ2-5; perhaps TRBD2 as D (6 bases). V lost 6 bases, J lost 3 bases, and 11 bases lay in between. This CDR3 region has 13 residues. Germline CDR1 is SNHLY and CDR2 is FYNNEI. CDR3 sequence reads: CASSPSGEETQYF. As DNA, the CDR3 is TGTGCCAGCAGCCCGTCGGGAGAAGAGACCCAGTACTTC.

The V gene is TRBV27, the J gene TRBJ2-3; 11 bases are shared with TRBD2. V shed 5 bases and J 6 bases; nucleotides not matched to a gene: 10. Germline CDR1 reads MNHEY; CDR2 reads SMNVEV (reference sequence). The CDR3 extends over 16 amino acids. CDR3 nucleotide sequence: TGTGCCAGCAGTATCATAGCGGGAGGGCCGGGTGATACGCAGTATTTT. Translated: CASSIIAGGPGDTQYF.

The chain combines TRBV27 with TRBJ1-2, with TRBD1 as a possible D gene (5 bases). The CDR3 runs 13 residues. V lost 4 bases and J lost 2, with 8 bases in between. The germline gives CDR1 MNHEY, CDR2 SMNVEV (reference sequence). CDR3 in amino acids: CASSSGGNYGYTF. DNA of the CDR3: TGTGCCAGCAGTTCCGGGGGGAACTATGGCTACACCTTC.

The chain employs TRBV9 and TRBJ1-5; D remains ambiguous. Germline V gives CDR1 SGDLS, CDR2 YYNGEE. Trimming removed 4 bases at V and 1 base at J, with 12 bases between. The CDR3 extends over 15 amino acids. The CDR3 nucleotides are TGTGCCAGCAGCCCCTCGGCGAGGAGCAATCAGCCCCAGCATTTT. Translated: CASSPSARSNQPQHF.

Of note for this clone: One end of the junction is discordant with germline, which a read error may explain. The gene calls are TRBV7-3 and TRBJ2-7; 8 nucleotides match TRBD2. This CDR3 region has 15 residues. Germline assignment: CDR1 SGHTA and CDR2 FQGTGA. CDR3: CASSVQAGALYGQYF. The CDR3 nucleotides read TGTGCCAGCAGCGTTCAAGCGGGAGCCTTATACGGGCAGTACTTC.

The chain recombines TRBV28 with TRBJ2-7; 9 positions match TRBD1. The CDR3 has 15 residues. Germline trimming cut 6 bases from V and 3 bases from J; bases unmatched to any gene: 9. From germline, CDR1 is MDHEN and CDR2 SYDVKM. DNA of the CDR3: TGTGCCAGCAGCCGAACAGGGGGCCAAAGCTACGAGCAGTACTTC. This codes for CASSRTGGQSYEQYF.

V gene TRBV27 combines with J gene TRBJ2-1; the match to TRBD1 covers 9 bases. The CDR3 is 12 amino acids. The germline CDR1 and CDR2 sequences are MNHEY and SMNVEV (reference sequence). V was pared by 5 bases and J by 10 bases, with 3 bases of the junction left unmatched. The CDR3 DNA sequence: TGTGCCAGCAGTCAACAGGGGGCCGAGCAGTTCTTC. Translating it yields CASSQQGAEQFF.

The V call is TRBV6-6, the J call TRBJ2-7; TRBD2 matches 13 bases. The V and J ends lost 5 bases and 6 bases, in that order; junction bases with no gene match: 10. Germline loops: CDR1 MNHNY, CDR2 SVGAGI (reference sequence). This CDR3 comprises 16 residues. DNA for the CDR3: TGTGCCAGCAGTGCAATAAGGACTAGCGGGAGCATCGAGCAGTACTTC. This encodes CASSAIRTSGSIEQYF.

J is TRBJ1-1 and V is TRBV5-6; 11 positions agree with TRBD1. The CDR3 loop spans 16 amino acids. The junction had 6 bases not matched to a gene; V was cut back by 2 bases and J by 3 bases. Germline loops: CDR1 SGHDT, CDR2 YYEEEE. CDR3: CASSLGWGQGDTEAFF. The CDR3, as DNA: TGTGCCAGCAGCTTAGGATGGGGACAGGGGGACACTGAAGCTTTCTTT.

The chain has TRBV25-1 and TRBJ2-5, with 8 bases that match TRBD1. This CDR3 region has 15 residues. The V and J ends lost 6 bases and 5 bases, in that order; junction bases with no gene match: 11. Germline V lookup: CDR1 MGHDK, CDR2 SYGVNS. CDR3 sequence reads: CASSTGRGRFETQYF. The DNA of the CDR3 is TGTGCCAGCAGCACGGGCAGGGGGCGGTTCGAGACCCAGTACTTC. Complete variable domain (other parts from reference TRBV25-1 and TRBJ2-5): EADIYQTPRYLVIGTGKKITLECSQTMGHDKMYWYQQDPGMELHLIHYSYGVNSTEKGDLSSESTVSRIRTEHFPLTLESARPSHTSQYLCASSTGRGRFETQYFGPGTRLLVL.